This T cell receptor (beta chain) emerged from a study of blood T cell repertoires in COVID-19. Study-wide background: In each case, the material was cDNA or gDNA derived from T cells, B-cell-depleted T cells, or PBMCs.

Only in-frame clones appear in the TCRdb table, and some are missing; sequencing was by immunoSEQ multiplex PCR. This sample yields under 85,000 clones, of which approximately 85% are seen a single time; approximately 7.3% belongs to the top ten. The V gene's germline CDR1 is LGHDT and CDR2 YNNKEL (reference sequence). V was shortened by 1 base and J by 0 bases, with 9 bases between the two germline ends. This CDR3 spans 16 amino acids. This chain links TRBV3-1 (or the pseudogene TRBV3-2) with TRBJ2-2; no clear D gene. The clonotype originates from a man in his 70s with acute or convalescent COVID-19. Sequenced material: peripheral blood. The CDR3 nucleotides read TGTGCCAGCAGCCAAGTTAGACATACGAACACCGGGGAGCTGTTTTTT. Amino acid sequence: CASSQVRHTNTGELFF.